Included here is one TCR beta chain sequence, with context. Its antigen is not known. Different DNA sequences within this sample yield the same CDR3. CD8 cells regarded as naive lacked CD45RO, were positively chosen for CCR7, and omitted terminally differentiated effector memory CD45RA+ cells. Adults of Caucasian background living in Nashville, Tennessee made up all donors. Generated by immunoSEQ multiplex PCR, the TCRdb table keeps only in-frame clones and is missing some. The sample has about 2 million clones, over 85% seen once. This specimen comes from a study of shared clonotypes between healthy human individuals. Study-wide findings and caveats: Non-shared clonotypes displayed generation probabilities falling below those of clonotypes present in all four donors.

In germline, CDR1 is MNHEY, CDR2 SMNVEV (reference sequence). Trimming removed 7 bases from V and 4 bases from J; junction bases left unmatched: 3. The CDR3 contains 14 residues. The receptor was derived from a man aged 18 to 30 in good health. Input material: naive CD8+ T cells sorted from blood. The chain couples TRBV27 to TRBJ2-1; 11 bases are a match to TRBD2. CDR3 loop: CASTTSGSYNEQFF. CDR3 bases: TGTGCCAGCACCACTAGCGGGAGTTACAATGAGCAGTTCTTC.